Each of the 26 T cell receptor beta chains below was sequenced from the same sample in a study of beta chain features in type 1 diabetes. Study-level points and caveats: Type 1 diabetes patients had moderately but significantly shorter TCRB CDR3s in all four CD4+ subsets.

These receptors have no known antigen. The whole isolated RNA underwent reverse transcription, so sequencing captured expressed TCRB transcripts. Assay: immunoSEQ multiplex PCR; the TCRdb copy retains only in-frame clones and omits some. The table includes about 660,000 clones, more than 12% detected once. The sequencing sample was made of naive CD4+ T cells from blood. Receptors were obtained from a man between 18 and 29 years old with type 1 diabetes.

The chain joins TRBV28 to TRBJ2-7, with D tentatively TRBD1 or TRBD2 (5 bases each). This CDR3 has 16 residues. Germline V gene sequence: CDR1 MDHEN, CDR2 SYDVKM. Trimming cost V 2 bases and J 0 bases, with 14 bases left between them. The CDR3 sequence: CASSLRGGPLSYEQYF. CDR3 DNA sequence: TGTGCCAGCAGTTTACGTGGGGGTCCCCTCTCCTACGAGCAGTACTTC. Looking up the rest from reference TRBV28 and TRBJ2-7 gives the full variable domain: DVKVTQSSRYLVKRTGEKVFLECVQDMDHENMFWYRQDPGLGLRLIYFSYDVKMKEKGDIPEGYSVSREKKERFSLILESASTNQTSMYLCASSLRGGPLSYEQYFGPGTRLTVT.

This clone was seen a handful of times. This sequence joins TRBV7-2 and TRBJ1-2; D gene ambiguous. The germline V gene encodes CDR1 SGHTA and CDR2 FQGNSA. Deletions cut 5 bases from V and 4 bases from J, with 8 bases between. The CDR3 is 12 residues long. The CDR3 DNA is TGTGCCAGCAGCCTTCTAGTCTATGGCTACACCTTC. Translating it yields CASSLLVYGYTF.

The chain joins TRBV2 to TRBJ2-3; D unclear. V dropped 11 bases and J dropped 1 base, with 16 bases sitting between them. Germline V gene data show CDR1 as SNHLY and CDR2 as FYNNEI. This CDR3 region has 14 residues. The CDR3 protein is CAGGFFEGTDTQYF. In DNA, the CDR3 is TGTGCCGGCGGCTTCTTCGAAGGCACAGATACGCAGTATTTT.

This clone was seen a handful of times. CDR3 in amino acids: CASSPQGIDSNQPQHF. For the CDR3, the DNA is TGTGCCAGCTCACCACAAGGGATTGATAGCAATCAGCCCCAGCATTTT. The V and J genes are TRBV18 and TRBJ1-5; D not resolved. There are 16 residues in the CDR3. Trimming left V 1 base short and J 0 bases short, with 10 bases between. The germline V gene has CDR1 KGHSH and CDR2 LQKENI.

V gene TRBV5-1 combines with J gene TRBJ2-5; 13 bases are a match to TRBD2. The CDR3 is 16 amino acids. CDR1 is SGHRS, CDR2 YFSETQ, per germline. The J segment lost 1 base and the V segment lost 4 bases, leaving 4 bases of the junction unmatched. The CDR3 is CASSLGTSGIQETQYF. In DNA form, the CDR3 reads TGCGCCAGCAGCCTCGGGACTAGCGGGATCCAAGAGACCCAGTACTTC.

This clone turned up a few times. The rearrangement links TRBV28 to TRBJ1-2; D unresolved. This CDR3 has 14 amino acids. Trimming pared 5 bases from V and 2 bases from J, leaving 12 bases between. CDR1 is MDHEN, CDR2 SYDVKM, per germline. The CDR3 region has the DNA TGTGCCAGCAGTCGGGCCATCCGGAACTATGGCTACACCTTC. The encoded protein is CASSRAIRNYGYTF.

The chain carries TRBV18 and TRBJ1-5; TRBD1 might be the D (5 bases). The CDR3 is 15 residues long. Trimming removed 3 bases from V and 4 bases from J, with 13 bases in between. CDR1 is KGHSH and CDR2 is LQKENI in the germline V gene. The CDR3 protein is CASSPGDSVNQPQHF. The CDR3 DNA sequence: TGTGCCAGCTCACCCGGCGACAGTGTAAATCAGCCCCAGCATTTT.

This clone came up a few times. The rearrangement uses TRBV7-3 and TRBJ2-1; TRBD2 matches 8 bases. Losses at the gene ends were 5 bases for V and 3 bases for J; bases not matched to a gene: 9. Germline lookup yields CDR1 SGHTA and CDR2 FQGTGA. The CDR3 consists of 16 residues. For the CDR3, the DNA is TGTGCCAGCAGCCCCAAGACTAGCGAATACTACAATGAGCAGTTCTTC. Amino acids: CASSPKTSEYYNEQFF.

The chain couples TRBV7-9 to TRBJ2-7; tentative D call: TRBD2 (5 bases). This CDR3 has 15 amino acids. V was pared by 5 bases and J by 2 bases, with 16 bases between. Germline CDR1 SEHNR, CDR2 FQNEAQ (reference sequence). CDR3: CASSPRRLSPYEQYF. DNA for the CDR3: TGTGCCAGCAGCCCGCGCCGACTATCCCCCTACGAGCAGTACTTC.

Turning to this clone: The sample holds other DNA sequences that translate to the same CDR3. The chain uses TRBV30 and TRBJ2-5, with 7 positions matching TRBD2. The CDR3 is 13 residues long. V lost 1 base to trimming and J lost 2 bases; unmatched junction nucleotides: 1. Per the germline V gene, CDR1 is GTSNPN and CDR2 is SVGIG (reference sequence). CDR3 nucleotide sequence: TGTGCCTGGAGTGGCGGGGGTCAAGAGACCCAGTACTTC. Translation: CAWSGGGQETQYF. The full variable domain, rest sourced from reference TRBV30 and TRBJ2-5, is SQTIHQWPATLVQPVGSPLSLECTVEGTSNPNLYWYRQAAGRGLQLLFYSVGIGQISSEVPQNLSASRPQDRQFILSSKKLLLSDSGFYLCAWSGGGQETQYFGPGTRLLVL.

The sample holds a few counts of this clone. V is TRBV5-1 and J is TRBJ1-2; D perhaps matches TRBD1 (5 bases). Germline V gene lookup returns CDR1 SGHRS and CDR2 YFSETQ. CDR3 length: 15 residues. Deletions cut 0 bases from V and 2 bases from J, with 11 bases between. CDR3 loop: CASSLADRRNYGYTF. In DNA form, the CDR3 reads TGCGCCAGCAGCTTGGCCGACAGAAGAAACTATGGCTACACCTTC.

The chain combines TRBV19 with TRBJ1-2; 8 bases are a match to TRBD1. Per germline, CDR1 LNHDA and CDR2 SQIVND (reference sequence). The junction had 5 bases not matched to a gene; V was cut back by 3 bases and J by 8 bases. This CDR3 region has 13 residues. CDR3 loop: CASSIDRGQGYTF. CDR3 in DNA: TGTGCCAGTAGTATCGACAGGGGTCAAGGCTACACCTTC.

In this sample, this clone turned up a few times. The chain carries TRBV6-5 and TRBJ2-1, with TRBD1 identical over 9 bases. CDR3 length: 13 residues. V lost 5 bases to trimming and J lost 9 bases; unmatched junction nucleotides: 5. The germline gives CDR1 MNHEY, CDR2 SVGAGI. The CDR3 sequence is CASSTTGGGEQFF. Written as DNA, the CDR3 is TGTGCCAGCAGTACCACAGGGGGCGGTGAGCAGTTCTTC.

The sample holds a few counts of this clone. V is TRBV19 and J is TRBJ1-2; 8 bases are shared with TRBD1. The V gene end was trimmed by 3 bases and the J gene end by 1 base; junction bases not matched to a gene: 10. The germline V gene has CDR1 LNHDA and CDR2 SQIVND (reference sequence). The CDR3 runs to 17 residues. Written as DNA, the CDR3 is TGTGCCAGTAGTATCACCGGGACAGGCTTTATTAACTATGGCTACACCTTC. It encodes CASSITGTGFINYGYTF.

This rearrangement joins TRBV30 to TRBJ1-4; possibly TRBD1 for D (6 bases). The CDR3 is 12 residues long. In germline, CDR1 is GTSNPN, CDR2 SVGIG (reference sequence). V was clipped by 8 bases and J by 3 bases, with 10 bases between them. CDR3 loop: CAAGHPNEKLFF. CDR3 DNA: TGTGCCGCGGGACATCCTAATGAAAAACTGTTTTTT.

This chain uses TRBV13 with TRBJ1-2; TRBD1 might be the D (5 bases). V was trimmed by 4 bases and J by 4 bases, leaving 13 bases between them. The V gene's germline CDR1 is PRHDT and CDR2 FYEKMQ (reference sequence). This CDR3 is 14 amino acids long. In DNA, the CDR3 is TGTGCCAGCAGCTCAGCCAGGGAACCCTATGGCTACACCTTC. Translating it yields CASSSAREPYGYTF.

This clone was observed a handful of times. V usage is TRBV11-2 and J usage is TRBJ1-4; 9 bases line up with TRBD1. V gave up 1 base and J gave up 7 bases; unmatched junction bases: 4. CDR1 and CDR2 (germline): SGHAT, FQNNGV. This CDR3 comprises 15 residues. The chain's CDR3 is CASSLAGQGSEKLFF. As DNA, the CDR3 is TGTGCCAGCAGCTTAGCTGGACAGGGGTCTGAAAAACTGTTTTTT.

This rearrangement joins TRBV28 to TRBJ1-2, with D perhaps matching TRBD1 (5 bases). V was clipped by 9 bases and J by 4 bases, with 15 bases between them. The CDR3 contains 13 residues. Germline V CDR1 and CDR2: MDHEN, SYDVKM. The CDR3 is CASHLEGPYGYTF. The CDR3 nucleotides read TGTGCCAGTCACCTGGAGGGGCCCTATGGCTACACCTTC.

V gene TRBV2 combines with J gene TRBJ1-1; D not certain. There are 11 residues in the CDR3. Trimming took 4 bases from V and 8 from J, leaving 8 bases between them. Germline V lookup: CDR1 SNHLY, CDR2 FYNNEI. CDR3 DNA: TGTGCCAGCAGTGCCTTCAGCGAAGCTTTCTTT. Its protein is CASSAFSEAFF. The complete variable domain, with remaining parts taken from reference TRBV2 and TRBJ1-1, reads EPEVTQTPSHQVTQMGQEVILRCVPISNHLYFYWYRQILGQKVEFLVSFYNNEISEKSEIFDDQFSVERPDGSNFTLKIRSTKLEDSAMYFCASSAFSEAFFGQGTRLTVV.

The chain carries TRBV4-1 and TRBJ2-5; D perhaps matches TRBD2 (5 bases). Germline V gene sequence: CDR1 MGHRA, CDR2 YSYEKL. The V and J ends lost 2 bases and 5 bases respectively, with 12 bases between them. The CDR3 consists of 14 residues. CDR3 region: CASSQRASSETQYF. CDR3 nucleotide sequence: TGCGCCAGCAGCCAACGCGCTAGCTCGGAGACCCAGTACTTC.

This clone occurred a few times. This may arise from a read error, as a much more abundant clone is one base away. Other nucleotide sequences in the sample specify the same CDR3. This rearrangement joins TRBV7-9 to TRBJ2-3; D remains unclear. CDR3 size: 11 residues. CDR1 is SEHNR, CDR2 FQNEAQ, per germline (reference sequence). V dropped 3 bases and J dropped 4 bases, with 2 bases sitting between them. The CDR3: CASSFADTQYF. The CDR3 DNA is TGTGCCAGCAGCTTCGCAGATACGCAGTATTTT.

This clone was observed a handful of times. The chain couples TRBV4-3 to TRBJ2-5; D is possibly TRBD2 (6 bases). Germline CDR1 LGHNA, CDR2 YSLEER. The CDR3 covers 15 residues. The V and J ends lost 4 bases and 4 bases respectively, with 16 bases between them. CDR3 residues: CASSRLNGGGETQYF. The CDR3 bases are TGCGCCAGCAGCCGACTAAATGGGGGAGGAGAGACCCAGTACTTC.

The chain has TRBV29-1 and TRBJ2-1, with 8 bases that match TRBD2. The germline V gene encodes CDR1 SQVTM and CDR2 ANQGSEA. This CDR3 spans 12 amino acids. The V segment lost 4 bases and the J segment 6 bases; nucleotides outside the gene matches: 2. The CDR3 loop is CSVAGTSNEQFF. The DNA of the CDR3 is TGCAGCGTTGCCGGGACTAGCAATGAGCAGTTCTTC.

The V gene is TRBV4-3, the J gene TRBJ2-7, with 7 bases fitting TRBD1. V lost 4 bases to trimming and J lost 1 base; unmatched junction nucleotides: 10. This CDR3 is 16 amino acids long. The germline V gene has CDR1 LGHNA and CDR2 YSLEER. The CDR3 region is CASSPPRTGNSYEQYF. CDR3 sequence (DNA): TGCGCCAGCAGCCCGCCGCGGACAGGAAATTCCTACGAGCAGTACTTC.

This sequence joins TRBV2 and TRBJ1-2; 7 nucleotides match TRBD1. Germline V gene sequence: CDR1 SNHLY, CDR2 FYNNEI. The CDR3 contains 13 residues. J was trimmed by 4 bases and V by 6 bases; bases with no gene match: 5. Here the CDR3 DNA reads TGTGCCAGCAGGGAGGGACAGATCTATGGCTACACCTTC. Its translation: CASREGQIYGYTF. Looking up the rest from reference TRBV2 and TRBJ1-2 gives the full variable domain: EPEVTQTPSHQVTQMGQEVILRCVPISNHLYFYWYRQILGQKVEFLVSFYNNEISEKSEIFDDQFSVERPDGSNFTLKIRSTKLEDSAMYFCASREGQIYGYTFGSGTRLTVV.

This chain joins TRBV7-8 and TRBJ2-1; perhaps D is TRBD1 or TRBD2 (5 bases each). The CDR3 covers 12 residues. V gave up 1 base and J gave up 10 bases, with 8 bases separating them. The V gene's germline CDR1 is SGHVS and CDR2 FQNEAQ. In DNA, the CDR3 is TGTGCCAGCAGCTTAGTAGAGGGGGAGCAGTTCTTC. Its protein is CASSLVEGEQFF.